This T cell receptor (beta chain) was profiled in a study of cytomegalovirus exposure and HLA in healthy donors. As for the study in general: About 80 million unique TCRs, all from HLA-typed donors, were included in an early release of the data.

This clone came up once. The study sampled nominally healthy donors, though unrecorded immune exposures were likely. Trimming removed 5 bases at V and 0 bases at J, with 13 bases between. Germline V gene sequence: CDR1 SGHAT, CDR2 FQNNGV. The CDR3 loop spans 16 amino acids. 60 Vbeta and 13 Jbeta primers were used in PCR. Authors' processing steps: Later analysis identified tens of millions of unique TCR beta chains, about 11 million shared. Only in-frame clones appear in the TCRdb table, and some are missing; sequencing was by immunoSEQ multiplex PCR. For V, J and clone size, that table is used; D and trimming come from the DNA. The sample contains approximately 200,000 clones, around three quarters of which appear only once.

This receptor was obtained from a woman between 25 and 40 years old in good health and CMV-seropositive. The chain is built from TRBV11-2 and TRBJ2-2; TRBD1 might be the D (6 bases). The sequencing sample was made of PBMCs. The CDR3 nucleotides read TGTGCCAGCAGCCCCCCGGACAGACCGAACACCGGGGAGCTGTTTTTT. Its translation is CASSPPDRPNTGELFF.